The 19 T cell receptor beta chains given below trace back to one sample, sequenced in a study of T cell responses to AZD1222 COVID-19 vaccine. The table came from immunoSEQ multiplex PCR; TCRdb's copy has only in-frame clones and leaves some out. The repertoire holds about 200,000 clones, with over 85% as singletons. Sequencing was performed on peripheral blood, taken 28 days after the second dose of the MenACWY control vaccine. The receptor source for this set is an adult who received the MenACWY meningococcal vaccine as a control.

V usage is TRBV11-3 and J usage is TRBJ2-7; D unclear. The V end was cut by 2 bases, the J end by 5 bases, with 4 bases between. The CDR3 contains 11 residues. CDR1 and CDR2 (germline): SGHNT, YENEEA. As DNA, the CDR3 is TGTGCCAGCAGCTTAATTCACGAGCAGTACTTC. Its protein is CASSLIHEQYF.

This clone showed up just once. CDR3 sequence (DNA): TGCGCCAGCAGCCAGGCCATCCAGGGTTACGAGCAGTACTTC. Amino acid sequence: CASSQAIQGYEQYF. The gene calls are TRBV4-3 and TRBJ2-7, with TRBD1 as a possible D gene (5 bases). Trimming took off 3 bases at V and 4 bases at J, with 13 bases between the two ends. CDR3 length: 14 residues. Germline V lookup: CDR1 LGHNA, CDR2 YSLEER.

The sample holds one count of this clone. The gene calls are TRBV6-5 and TRBJ1-1; tentatively, D is TRBD1 (5 bases). The CDR3 has 16 amino acids. Trimming took off 2 bases at V and 0 bases at J, with 13 bases between the two ends. The germline CDR1 and CDR2 sequences are MNHEY and SVGAGI. CDR3 loop: CASSYTAGPVNTEAFF. CDR3 bases: TGTGCCAGCAGTTACACGGCGGGACCGGTGAACACTGAAGCTTTCTTT.

The J gene is TRBJ2-1, the V gene TRBV29-1, with D possibly matching TRBD2 (5 bases). This CDR3 is 13 amino acids long. V lost 1 base to trimming and J lost 8 bases, with 12 bases between them. Germline CDR1 and CDR2: SQVTM and ANQGSEA. CDR3 in amino acids: CSVEAREPYEQFF. CDR3 nucleotides: TGCAGCGTTGAAGCTAGGGAGCCCTATGAGCAGTTCTTC.

V gene TRBV6-5 combines with J gene TRBJ1-2; a possible D gene is TRBD1 (5 bases). V lost 7 bases and J lost 8, with 17 bases in between. The CDR3 totals 13 residues. Germline V lookup: CDR1 MNHEY, CDR2 SVGAGI. Written as DNA, the CDR3 is TGTGCCAGCAAAGACAGAAACAAGGGGGGCTACACCTTC. This encodes CASKDRNKGGYTF.

This sequence joins TRBV9 and TRBJ2-3, with D perhaps TRBD2 (5 bases). V was trimmed by 4 bases and J by 0 bases, leaving 15 bases between them. Germline assignment: CDR1 SGDLS and CDR2 YYNGEE. The CDR3 has 16 residues. The DNA for the CDR3 is TGTGCCAGCAGCCTTAGGACGGACTCTAGCACAGATACGCAGTATTTT. Protein: CASSLRTDSSTDTQYF.

The rearrangement links TRBV6-5 to TRBJ1-4, with D possibly TRBD1 on 6 matching bases. The germline V gene encodes CDR1 MNHEY and CDR2 SVGAGI. The length of the CDR3 is 15 residues. Trimming shortened V by 6 bases and J by 0 bases, and 11 bases separated the two germline ends. The CDR3 protein is CASRDTGSTNEKLFF. In DNA, the CDR3 is TGTGCCAGCAGGGACACAGGGTCAACTAATGAAAAACTGTTTTTT.

This chain uses TRBV5-6 with TRBJ2-7, with D uncertain. V shed 0 bases and J shed 2 bases, with 9 bases lying between them. The CDR3 covers 14 residues. The germline V gene has CDR1 SGHDT and CDR2 YYEEEE. The CDR3 region has the DNA TGTGCCAGCAGCTTGGCCGCGGCTACCTACGAGCAGTACTTC. It codes for CASSLAAATYEQYF. The entire variable domain, with the rest obtained from reference TRBV5-6 and TRBJ2-7, is as follows: DAGVTQSPTHLIKTRGQQVTLRCSPKSGHDTVSWYQQALGQGPQFIFQYYEEEERQRGNFPDRFSGHQFPNYSSELNVNALLLGDSALYLCASSLAAATYEQYFGPGTRLTVT.

The chain links TRBV11-2 to TRBJ2-7, with 7 bases identical to TRBD2. V gave up 0 bases and J gave up 2 bases; unmatched junction bases: 4. Germline CDR1 and CDR2: SGHAT and FQNNGV. CDR3 length equals 15 residues. The CDR3 loop is CASSLDLAVAYEQYF. The CDR3, as DNA: TGTGCCAGCAGCTTAGACCTAGCGGTTGCCTACGAGCAGTACTTC.

The rearrangement uses TRBV5-8 and TRBJ1-1; 8 bases are a match to TRBD1. V shed 4 bases, J shed 4 bases, and the junction held 6 bases outside the gene matches. Germline CDR1 and CDR2: SGHTS and YDEGEE. The CDR3 covers 14 residues. CDR3 residues: CASSNDRGITEAFF. CDR3 coding DNA: TGTGCCAGCAGCAATGACAGGGGTATCACTGAAGCTTTCTTT.

The rearrangement joins TRBV20-1 to TRBJ2-1, with unresolved D. In germline, CDR1 is DFQATT, CDR2 SNEGSKA (reference sequence). The CDR3 is 11 amino acids. V shed 4 bases and J shed 3 bases, with 4 bases lying between them. The CDR3 protein is CSATVYNEQFF. CDR3 bases: TGCAGTGCTACCGTCTACAATGAGCAGTTCTTC.

The J gene is TRBJ2-3, the V gene TRBV27, with D perhaps TRBD1 (6 bases). CDR3 length: 15 residues. Trimming removed 5 bases at V and 3 bases at J, with 15 bases between. Germline V gene data show CDR1 as MNHEY and CDR2 as SMNVEV (reference sequence). The CDR3 nucleotides are TGTGCCAGCAGTCCCAGGGGCTGGGGTACAGATACGCAGTATTTT. Translating gives CASSPRGWGTDTQYF.

The CDR3: CATRGVQETQYF. In DNA form, the CDR3 reads TGTGCCACGAGGGGGGTACAAGAGACCCAGTACTTC. The chain links TRBV10-3 to TRBJ2-5, with D perhaps given as TRBD1 or TRBD2 (6 bases each). The germline V and J ends were trimmed by 10 bases and 2 bases, with 11 bases remaining between them. There are 12 residues in the CDR3. Germline lookup yields CDR1 ENHRY and CDR2 SYGVKD.

V usage is TRBV6-2 or TRBV6-3 and J usage is TRBJ2-1, with TRBD2 matching 9 bases. V trimming: 2 bases; J trimming: 9 bases; junction bases outside the gene matches: 8. Germline V gives CDR1 MNHEY, CDR2 SVGEGT. CDR3 length: 15 residues. This chain's CDR3 is CASSYTLAGSGEQFF. CDR3 sequence (DNA): TGTGCCAGCAGTTACACGCTAGCGGGAAGTGGTGAGCAGTTCTTC.

Remarks on this clone: This sample includes further DNA sequences coding for the same CDR3. The CDR3 region is CSARTGYEQYF. In DNA form, the CDR3 reads TGCAGTGCTAGAACGGGCTACGAGCAGTACTTC. The chain joins TRBV20-1 to TRBJ2-7, with D unclear. Trimming took off 2 bases at V and 3 bases at J, with 5 bases between the two ends. The CDR3 contains 11 residues. The V gene's germline CDR1 is DFQATT and CDR2 SNEGSKA (reference sequence).

This clone appeared once. This chain connects TRBV11-2 to TRBJ2-3, with 8 bases fitting TRBD1. The germline V gene has CDR1 SGHAT and CDR2 FQNNGV. V was pared by 3 bases and J by 7 bases, with 12 bases of the junction left unmatched. This CDR3 comprises 16 residues. The CDR3 DNA reads TGTGCCAGCAGCTTGAGGACAGGGCCAGGGTCAAATACGCAGTATTTT. Its translation is CASSLRTGPGSNTQYF.

The chain joins TRBV25-1 to TRBJ2-1; no definite D call. Germline lookup yields CDR1 MGHDK and CDR2 SYGVNS. The CDR3 loop spans 14 amino acids. V shed 4 bases and J shed 0 bases, with 7 bases lying between them. CDR3 sequence reads: CASSGLSSYNEQFF. CDR3 nucleotides: TGTGCCAGCAGTGGCCTGAGCTCCTACAATGAGCAGTTCTTC.

V is TRBV15 and J is TRBJ1-1, with D perhaps matching TRBD1 (5 bases). This CDR3 has 15 amino acids. CDR1 is LNHNV, CDR2 YYDKDF, per germline (reference sequence). The V gene lost 0 bases and the J gene lost 3 bases, with 11 bases spanning the gap. CDR3 nucleotide sequence: TGTGCCACCAGCAGAGATCCCGGGGCTGACACTGAAGCTTTCTTT. This sequence encodes CATSRDPGADTEAFF.

This clone was recorded once. This chain connects TRBV7-2 to TRBJ1-3; D gene ambiguous. The germline V gene encodes CDR1 SGHTA and CDR2 FQGNSA. This CDR3 has 15 residues. Trimming removed 6 bases from V and 0 bases from J, with 12 bases in between. In nucleotides, the CDR3 is TGTGCCAGCAGTTCCTACACGAGCTCTGGAAACACCATATATTTT. Protein product: CASSSYTSSGNTIYF.